The rows below give T cell receptor beta chains drawn from one sample of a study of CD8 T cells in Susac syndrome. TCRdb reprocessed the immunoSEQ multiplex PCR reads with MiXCR, giving one entry per CDR3 protein. The sample has roughly 140,000 distinct CDR3 sequences; 85% to 95% are singletons. Sequenced: CD8+ T cells from PBMCs. The source of these receptors is a human donor with multiple sclerosis. Each CDR3 is given with its conserved first and last residue. D genes are given only for firm matches. The size of a clone is reported for some rows only, either as once, few or many, or as a class for expanded clones.

size	V	D	J	DNA	CDR3
-	TRBV6-2/TRBV6-3	-	TRBJ2-3	TGTGCCAGCAGTCCACGCGGCGGATACACAGATACGCAGTATTTT	CASSPRGGYTDTQYF
-	TRBV5-1	TRBD2	TRBJ2-7	TGCGCCAGCAGCTTCTCTAGCGGGGGGACCTACGAGCAGTACTTC	CASSFSSGGTYEQYF
-	TRBV4-1	-	TRBJ2-6	TGCGCCAGCACGATAACCTTCAGGGAATCTGGGGCCAACGTCCTGACTTTC	CASTITFRESGANVLTF
-	TRBV27	-	TRBJ1-1	TGTGCCAGCAGTTTAGTACGGGCGAACACTGAAGCTTTCTTT	CASSLVRANTEAFF
-	TRBV25-1	-	TRBJ1-5	TGTGCCAGCAGTGACGGCATCTCGTCGGCGCCCCAGCATTTT	CASSDGISSAPQHF
once	TRBV7-8	-	TRBJ1-5	TGTGCCAGCAGCTTAAAGGACAGATATAGCAATCAGCCCCAGCATTTT	CASSLKDRYSNQPQHF
-	TRBV24-1	-	TRBJ2-1	TGTGCCACCAGTGAGCCAGAGTACAATGAGCAGTTCTTC	CATSEPEYNEQFF
-	TRBV10-3	-	TRBJ1-1	TGTGCCATCAGTGAGGGGCCAGATGAAGCTTTCTTT	CAISEGPDEAFF
-	TRBV19	-	TRBJ1-2	TGTGCCAGTGGCAGGGGTTTTGTGGATGGCTACACCTTC	CASGRGFVDGYTF
-	TRBV7-9	-	TRBJ2-2	TGTGCCAGCAGCTTTCTAAGGGGATCCGGGGAGCTGTTTTTT	CASSFLRGSGELFF
-	TRBV5-6	-	TRBJ2-1	TGTGCCAGCAGCTTGGGGCTAGCCCATGAGCAGTTCTTC	CASSLGLAHEQFF
-	TRBV9	-	TRBJ1-2	TGTGCCAGCAGCCGGTTTGGGCAGATCAACTATGGCTACACCTTC	CASSRFGQINYGYTF
-	TRBV4-1	TRBD1	TRBJ2-7	TGCGCCAGCAGCCTTCACCGGGACAGTACGTACGAGCAGTACTTC	CASSLHRDSTYEQYF
-	TRBV7-6	TRBD2	TRBJ2-7	TGTGCCAGCAGCCCCGGGACTAGCGTATCCGAGCAGTACTTC	CASSPGTSVSEQYF
-	TRBV28	-	TRBJ1-2	TGTGCCAGCAGTCCCCTCGGACAGAACTATGGCTACACCTTC	CASSPLGQNYGYTF
-	TRBV9	-	TRBJ2-3	TGTGCCAGCAGGTCAGGGGATCCCCTCGATACGCAGTATTTT	CASRSGDPLDTQYF